The rows below give T cell receptor beta chains drawn from one sample of a study of blood T cells in healthy people across ages. Using its own MiXCR run on the 5' RACE reads, TCRdb lists one record per CDR3 protein. The sample consists of roughly 2 million distinct CDR3 sequences, 49% of them appearing once. Sequencing used blood. The receptor source for this set is a middle-aged woman in good health. CDR3s include the opening cysteine and the closing phenylalanine or tryptophan. The D gene is left open where the match is weak. Part of the rows lack a size; the others show once, few, many or a class for expanded clones.

J	V	D	size	DNA	CDR3
TRBJ2-1	TRBV11-2	TRBD2	NA	TGTGCCAGCAGCCGGAGACGGGGACTAGCGATCTACAATGAGCAGTTCTTC	CASSRRRGLAIYNEQFF
TRBJ2-4	TRBV20-1	TRBD2	NA	TGCAGTGCTAGAGCCCGGGGGGATTGGAAAAACATTCAGTACTTC	CSARARGDWKNIQYF
TRBJ1-5	TRBV7-2	TRBD1	NA	TGTGCCAGCAGCGATGCACAGGGGGCTATCAATCAGCCCCAGCATTTT	CASSDAQGAINQPQHF
TRBJ2-5	TRBV18	NA	once	TGTGCCAGCTCACCCAATCAGGGGCGAGAGACCCAGTACTTC	CASSPNQGRETQYF
TRBJ1-6	TRBV7-2	NA	NA	TGTGCCAGCAGCTCAACTAGGATTACTAGTTCACCCCTCCACTTT	CASSSTRITSSPLHF
TRBJ2-1	TRBV7-9	NA	NA	TGTGCCAGCAGCTTAGTGTCACTCGATTACAATGAGCAGTTCTTC	CASSLVSLDYNEQFF
TRBJ2-1	TRBV7-8	TRBD2	few	TGTGCCAGCAGCCTAACTAGCGGGGGGGCCAACTACAATGAGCAGTTCTTC	CASSLTSGGANYNEQFF
TRBJ2-3	TRBV27	TRBD2	few	TGTGCCAGCAGTCTAGGGACTAGCGGGGCCACAGATACGCAGTATTTT	CASSLGTSGATDTQYF
TRBJ2-7	TRBV20-1	NA	NA	TGCAGTGCTAGTGCATTCGATGGACTCCCTGGCGAGCAGTACTTC	CSASAFDGLPGEQYF
TRBJ2-6	TRBV5-1	NA	few	TGCGCCAGCAGCTTGGATAACCCCTCCAGGGCTGGGGCCAACGTCCTGACTTTC	CASSLDNPSRAGANVLTF
TRBJ2-6	TRBV7-7	TRBD1	few	TGTGCTAGCAGCTTAGGCCGGGACAGGGGATCTGGGGCCAACGTCCTGACTTTC	CASSLGRDRGSGANVLTF
TRBJ2-5	TRBV6-5	TRBD2	NA	TGTGCCAGCAGTTACGGGGGACTAGGGAAAGAGACCCAGTACTTC	CASSYGGLGKETQYF
TRBJ1-4	TRBV11-2	TRBD1	NA	TGTGCCAGCAGCCCACGGACAGGGGATCGGGAAAAACTGTTTTTT	CASSPRTGDREKLFF
TRBJ2-5	TRBV20-1	TRBD1	NA	TGCAGTGCTAGAGATCCAGGGGGCGTTGAGACCCAGTACTTC	CSARDPGGVETQYF
TRBJ2-3	TRBV20-1	NA	NA	TGCAGTGCTAGGCCGGGGTCCCAGGTGGCAGATACGCAGTATTTT	CSARPGSQVADTQYF
TRBJ1-5	TRBV11-2	TRBD1	NA	TGTGCCAGCAGCTTAAACGGGGACAGAAATCAGCCCCAGCATTTT	CASSLNGDRNQPQHF
TRBJ2-7	TRBV20-1	TRBD1	NA	TGCAGTGCTAGAAACCCGGGACAGGCTGCCTACGAGCAGTACTTC	CSARNPGQAAYEQYF
TRBJ2-7	TRBV29-1	NA	NA	TGCAGCGTTGGCCCCCTTGGGGGTATACGGAATGAGCAGTACTTC	CSVGPLGGIRNEQYF
TRBJ2-1	TRBV7-9	NA	few	TGTGCCAGCAGGGGGGTCCCCCTCTACAATGAGCAGTTCTTC	CASRGVPLYNEQFF
TRBJ2-3	TRBV5-1	NA	NA	TGCGCCAGCAGCTCGGGCCAGGCGCTCGGGGGAGATACGCAGTATTTT	CASSSGQALGGDTQYF
TRBJ2-1	TRBV4-1	NA	NA	TGCGCCAGCAGCCCTGGGGCTGATACCCCCACCCTGAATGAGCAGTTCTTC	CASSPGADTPTLNEQFF
TRBJ1-4	TRBV5-1	NA	few	TGCGCCAGCAGCTTGGCCCCCTCAGGCCATGAAAAACTGTTTTTT	CASSLAPSGHEKLFF
TRBJ2-5	TRBV4-3	TRBD2	NA	TGCGCCAGCAGTACGGGACTAGCGGTCAATGAGCAGTACTTC	CASSTGLAVNEQYF